This paragraph covers one TCR beta chain sequence. Its antigen is undetermined. The data were obtained in a study of T-cell reconstitution after alpha-beta-depleted transplantation in children. Study findings and constraints: From newly produced T cells came most of the T-cell counts and diversity one year after transplant. Several hundred expanded graft clones reportedly gave rise to the alpha-beta T cells present about two months after transplant. The high TCRbeta diversity at day 60 in some patients came from surviving recipient T cells and thymic progenitors.

The ends were cut back, 6 bases at V and 3 bases at J, with 12 bases in the middle. Germline-derived CDR1 and CDR2 are DFQATT and SNEGSKA (reference sequence). CDR3 size: 12 residues. A library of TCRbeta sequences, prepared with unique molecular identifiers, was generated. Each CDR3 protein is one row after TCRdb ran MiXCR on the PCR reads. The repertoire includes about a million distinct CDR3 sequences, 25% to 30% of them detected once, and roughly 28% sits in the top ten. This clonotype was sampled from a boy under three years old who had a stem cell transplant for SCID, so the T cells may come from the graft donor. Material: PBMCs, mostly from graft donor cells, obtained 360 days after TCRalphabeta/CD19-depleted stem cell transplant. The rearrangement joins TRBV20-1 to TRBJ2-7; D not certain. The CDR3 loop reads CSAGDILYEQYF. Written as DNA, the CDR3 is TGCAGTGCCGGAGACATCCTCTACGAGCAGTACTTC.